The 28 T cell receptor beta chains given below trace back to one sample, sequenced in a study of blood T cell repertoires in COVID-19. The assay was immunoSEQ multiplex PCR, and TCRdb's table has in-frame clones only and misses some. The sample carries hundreds of thousands of clones, about four fifths recorded once. Sequenced sample: peripheral blood. The source of these receptors is an older man with acute or convalescent COVID-19.

This rearrangement joins TRBV6-5 to TRBJ1-5; TRBD1 agrees at 7 bases. The CDR3 is made up of 13 amino acids. The junction had 4 bases not matched to a gene; V was cut back by 5 bases and J by 6 bases. Germline CDR1 reads MNHEY; CDR2 reads SVGAGI. CDR3 region: CASSRQGGQPQHF. In nucleotides, the CDR3 is TGTGCCAGCAGTCGACAGGGAGGTCAGCCCCAGCATTTT.

This clone was seen just once. J is TRBJ2-7 and V is TRBV5-4, with 12 positions matching TRBD2. The CDR3 contains 17 residues. The V gene's germline CDR1 is SGHNT and CDR2 YYREEE (reference sequence). J was trimmed by 2 bases and V by 10 bases; bases with no gene match: 16. The CDR3 sequence: CASPDFRTSGTPYEQYF. The CDR3 nucleotides read TGTGCCTCCCCCGATTTCCGGACTAGCGGGACCCCCTACGAGCAGTACTTC. The complete variable domain, with remaining parts taken from reference TRBV5-4 and TRBJ2-7, reads ETGVTQSPTHLIKTRGQQVTLRCSSQSGHNTVSWYQQALGQGPQFIFQYYREEENGRGNFPPRFSGLQFPNYSSELNVNALELDDSALYLCASPDFRTSGTPYEQYFGPGTRLTVT.

The V and J genes are TRBV6-5 and TRBJ2-2, with 7 bases that match TRBD1. V shed 6 bases and J 2 bases; nucleotides not matched to a gene: 6. Germline V gives CDR1 MNHEY, CDR2 SVGAGI. The CDR3 length is 15 residues. CDR3 region: CASRKTGANTGELFF. CDR3 sequence (DNA): TGTGCCAGCAGGAAAACAGGGGCCAACACCGGGGAGCTGTTTTTT.

The genes are TRBV30 and TRBJ1-1; possibly TRBD1 for D (5 bases). V was clipped by 0 bases and J by 0 bases, with 14 bases between them. The CDR3 runs 16 residues. Germline CDR1 reads GTSNPN; CDR2 reads SVGIG (reference sequence). The CDR3 spells CAWSVWPGPVNTEAFF. In DNA, the CDR3 is TGTGCCTGGAGTGTATGGCCAGGGCCGGTGAACACTGAAGCTTTCTTT.

This clone has only a few counts. This sequence joins TRBV30 and TRBJ1-5; tentatively, D is TRBD1 (6 bases). This CDR3 has 16 amino acids. V lost 2 bases and J lost 0, with 14 bases in between. CDR1 and CDR2 (germline): GTSNPN, SVGIG (reference sequence). CDR3 sequence: CAWSFPGHSSNQPQHF. CDR3 nucleotide sequence: TGTGCCTGGAGTTTCCCGGGACATTCTAGCAATCAGCCCCAGCATTTT.

The gene calls are TRBV28 and TRBJ2-7; TRBD1 might be the D (5 bases). Germline V gene data show CDR1 as MDHEN and CDR2 as SYDVKM. V dropped 5 bases and J dropped 9 bases, with 20 bases sitting between them. This CDR3 is 14 amino acids long. CDR3 amino acids: CASSRAGSGLGQYF. For the CDR3, the DNA is TGTGCCAGCAGTCGGGCAGGGTCAGGGTTAGGGCAGTACTTC.

The DNA of the CDR3 is TGCGCCAGCAGCTTGCTACAGGGGGGCATGAACACTGAAGCTTTCTTT. Residues: CASSLLQGGMNTEAFF. The chain carries TRBV5-1 and TRBJ1-1; TRBD1 agrees at 8 bases. This CDR3 spans 16 amino acids. Germline assignment: CDR1 SGHRS and CDR2 YFSETQ. J gave up 0 bases and V 1 base, and 5 bases lay outside the gene matches.

The V gene is TRBV6-2 or TRBV6-3, the J gene TRBJ1-2; 7 bases map to TRBD1. The germline V gene encodes CDR1 MNHEY and CDR2 SVGEGT. The CDR3 has 14 amino acids. V lost 6 bases and J lost 5; bases outside the gene matches: 9. The CDR3 spells CASSRDSLYYGYTF. The CDR3 region has the DNA TGTGCCAGCAGCCGGGACAGCCTTTATTATGGCTACACCTTC.

This sequence joins TRBV2 and TRBJ1-2; 9 nucleotides agree with TRBD1. The CDR3 consists of 13 residues. CDR1 is SNHLY and CDR2 is FYNNEI in the germline V gene. Trimming at V came to 3 bases and at J to 5 bases, leaving 1 base not matched to a gene. The CDR3 bases are TGTGCCAGCAGTGAGGGACAGGGATATGGCTACACCTTC. This encodes CASSEGQGYGYTF.

In this sample, this clone turned up a few times. The V call is TRBV10-3, the J call TRBJ2-7, with D unresolved. Trimming left V 3 bases short and J 2 bases short, with 17 bases between. The CDR3 sequence is 16 residues long. The V gene's germline CDR1 is ENHRY and CDR2 SYGVKD. The CDR3 DNA follows: TGTGCCATCAGTGATTCCCCTGGTACTAAGGCCTACGAGCAGTACTTC. Amino acid sequence: CAISDSPGTKAYEQYF.

The chain uses TRBV6-1 and TRBJ1-6, with TRBD1 matching 7 bases. V was clipped by 2 bases and J by 9 bases; unmatched bases: 16. Germline values: CDR1 MNHNS, CDR2 SASEGT. CDR3 length: 18 residues. CDR3 bases: TGTGCCAGCAGTGAAATCGGGGCTCGAGGGGGCAAAGGTTCACCCCTCCACTTT. The encoded protein is CASSEIGARGGKGSPLHF.

This chain links TRBV7-2 with TRBJ2-7; TRBD2 aligns across 8 bases. There are 12 residues in the CDR3. Germline trimming cut 2 bases from V and 7 bases from J; bases unmatched to any gene: 1. Germline-derived CDR1 and CDR2 are SGHTA and FQGNSA. CDR3 sequence reads: CASSLKREEQYF. The CDR3 coding sequence is TGTGCCAGCAGCTTAAAGCGGGAGGAGCAGTACTTC.

The gene calls are TRBV28 and TRBJ1-6; 9 positions match TRBD1. The CDR3 length is 15 residues. With 5 bases clipped from V and 7 bases from J, the junction kept 6 bases outside the gene matches. Germline assignment: CDR1 MDHEN and CDR2 SYDVKM. The CDR3 sequence is CASSPWTGENSPLHF. The CDR3 DNA is TGTGCCAGCAGTCCGTGGACAGGGGAAAATTCACCCCTCCACTTT.

The chain joins TRBV11-2 to TRBJ1-1, with D perhaps matching TRBD1 (5 bases). CDR3 size: 14 residues. V was clipped by 5 bases and J by 4 bases, with 14 bases between them. Germline values: CDR1 SGHAT, CDR2 FQNNGV. This CDR3 reads CASSQTELGTEAFF. The CDR3 nucleotides are TGTGCCAGCAGCCAGACAGAACTCGGCACTGAAGCTTTCTTT.

This chain connects TRBV7-2 to TRBJ2-7, with a possible D match to TRBD2 (6 bases). Germline V lookup: CDR1 SGHTA, CDR2 FQGNSA. The CDR3 sequence is 16 residues long. V was clipped by 1 base and J by 2 bases, with 15 bases between them. The CDR3 here is CASSLVGGGPAYEQYF. The CDR3 DNA reads as TGTGCCAGCAGCTTAGTTGGGGGAGGCCCCGCCTACGAGCAGTACTTC. The variable domain in full, with the rest retrieved from reference TRBV7-2 and TRBJ2-7, is GAGVSQSPSNKVTEKGKDVELRCDPISGHTALYWYRQSLGQGLEFLIYFQGNSAPDKSGLPSDRFSAERTGGSVSTLTIQRTQQEDSAVYLCASSLVGGGPAYEQYFGPGTRLTVT.

The chain uses TRBV10-3 and TRBJ2-1; 12 positions agree with TRBD2. CDR1 is ENHRY and CDR2 is SYGVKD in the germline V gene. The CDR3 has 14 amino acids. The V gene end was trimmed by 6 bases and the J gene end by 5 bases; junction bases not matched to a gene: 2. This chain's CDR3 is CAISRTSGDNEQFF. In DNA, the CDR3 is TGTGCCATCAGCCGGACTAGCGGGGACAATGAGCAGTTCTTC.

The CDR3 coding sequence is TGTGCCACGCGTCGAGGGGGCGAGCAGTACTTC. Protein sequence: CATRRGGEQYF. The chain couples TRBV24-1 to TRBJ2-7; the D gene is possibly TRBD1 (6 bases). Germline V gene lookup returns CDR1 KGHDR and CDR2 SFDVKD. The length of the CDR3 is 11 residues. Trimming took 10 bases from V and 6 from J, leaving 12 bases between them.

This clone was recorded only once. In nucleotides, the CDR3 is TGTGCCTGTTCCATGAACACTGAAGCTTTCTTT. It codes for CACSMNTEAFF. This sequence joins TRBV30 and TRBJ1-1; D call uncertain. This CDR3 spans 11 amino acids. Trimming cost V 6 bases and J 0 bases, with 5 bases left between them. Germline CDR1 and CDR2: GTSNPN and SVGIG (reference sequence).

In its sample, this clone was seen a few times. The gene calls are TRBV13 and TRBJ2-1, with 9 bases that match TRBD1. The CDR3 extends over 15 amino acids. Germline-derived CDR1 and CDR2 are PRHDT and FYEKMQ (reference sequence). After removal of 5 bases from V and 2 bases from J, the junction contained 4 bases not matched to a gene. DNA for the CDR3: TGTGCCAGCAGCCCAAGACAGGGGGCCTACAATGAGCAGTTCTTC. Protein product: CASSPRQGAYNEQFF. Variable domain in full (rest from reference TRBV13 and TRBJ2-1): AAGVIQSPRHLIKEKRETATLKCYPIPRHDTVYWYQQGPGQDPQFLISFYEKMQSDKGSIPDRFSAQQFSDYHSELNMSSLELGDSALYFCASSPRQGAYNEQFFGPGTRLTVL.

This chain connects TRBV12-3 or TRBV12-4 to TRBJ2-1; tentatively, D is TRBD2 (5 bases). The V end was cut by 6 bases, the J end by 0 bases, with 6 bases between. The length of the CDR3 is 13 residues. The CDR3 sequence is CASSGVSYNEQFF. DNA of the CDR3: TGTGCCAGCAGCGGGGTCTCCTACAATGAGCAGTTCTTC.

This rearrangement joins TRBV4-1 to TRBJ1-6, with a tentative D call TRBD1 (5 bases). V gave up 0 bases and J gave up 7 bases, with 10 bases separating them. Germline lookup yields CDR1 MGHRA and CDR2 YSYEKL. CDR3 length: 15 amino acids. CDR3 region: CASSQDFRENSPLHF. The CDR3 DNA sequence: TGCGCCAGCAGCCAAGATTTCAGGGAAAATTCACCCCTCCACTTT.

The chain joins TRBV5-4 to TRBJ2-4, with 7 bases matching TRBD2. Trimming took 0 bases from V and 8 from J; bases not matched to a gene: 8. The CDR3 spans 15 residues. CDR1 and CDR2 from the germline V gene are SGHNT and YYREEE (reference sequence). Here the CDR3 reads CASSLAGGFEDIQYF. CDR3 sequence (DNA): TGTGCCAGCAGCTTGGCCGGGGGGTTTGAGGACATTCAGTACTTC.

The CDR3 here is CSARDGPTLHF. CDR3 DNA: TGCAGTGCTAGAGATGGGCCTACACTCCACTTT. The gene calls are TRBV20-1 and TRBJ1-6; no clear D. The CDR3 spans 11 residues. Trimming cost V 0 bases and J 16 bases, with 10 bases left between them. The germline V gene encodes CDR1 DFQATT and CDR2 SNEGSKA (reference sequence).

The chain couples TRBV2 to TRBJ1-3, with a tentative D call TRBD1 (6 bases). This CDR3 has 14 residues. Per germline, CDR1 SNHLY and CDR2 FYNNEI. The germline V and J ends were trimmed by 6 bases and 4 bases, with 13 bases remaining between them. The CDR3, as DNA: TGTGCCAGCAGCCTACAGGGTAACGGAAACACCATATATTTT. Protein: CASSLQGNGNTIYF.

The chain uses TRBV6-5 and TRBJ2-2; TRBD2 might be the D (6 bases). Germline CDR1 MNHEY, CDR2 SVGAGI. V was clipped by 2 bases and J by 6 bases, with 10 bases between them. The CDR3 sequence is 14 residues long. In DNA form, the CDR3 reads TGTGCCAGCAGTTACCCCCGGGGGTCCGGGGAGCTGTTTTTT. It is translated as CASSYPRGSGELFF.

This clone came up once. The CDR3 nucleotides read TGTGCCAGCAGTGCGTGGGGGGGGCGTCAATACAATGAGCAGTTCTTC. Protein sequence: CASSAWGGRQYNEQFF. The chain recombines TRBV6-1 with TRBJ2-1, with TRBD2 as a possible D gene (7 bases). There are 16 residues in the CDR3. CDR1 and CDR2 (germline): MNHNS, SASEGT. Trimming removed 4 bases from V and 4 bases from J, with 17 bases in between.

The V and J genes are TRBV4-1 and TRBJ1-3; a weak D match, TRBD1 (6 bases). Trimming pared 4 bases from V and 2 bases from J, leaving 18 bases between. In germline, CDR1 is MGHRA, CDR2 YSYEKL. The CDR3 covers 17 residues. The CDR3 region has the DNA TGCGCCAGCAGCCCCACAAGGCACAGGGAAACTGGAAACACCATATATTTT. It specifies CASSPTRHRETGNTIYF.

Comments on this clone: Other DNA sequences in the sample encode the same CDR3. The J gene is TRBJ1-1, the V gene TRBV3-1 (or the pseudogene TRBV3-2); D might be TRBD1 (5 bases). The length of the CDR3 is 14 residues. Germline loops: CDR1 LGHDT, CDR2 YNNKEL (reference sequence). V lost 4 bases and J lost 2, with 11 bases in between. The CDR3 DNA is TGTGCCAGCAGCCCCGGGACTGTAAACACTGAAGCTTTCTTT. It specifies CASSPGTVNTEAFF.